The 27 T cell receptor beta chains in this list originate from one sample, sequenced in a study of blood T cell repertoires in COVID-19. Clones were sequenced by immunoSEQ multiplex PCR, and TCRdb holds only the in-frame ones, with some missing. The table shows more than 300,000 clones, with 87% occurring only once. Source material: peripheral blood. All receptors come from a woman in her forties or fifties with COVID-19, enrolled during active disease.

The chain carries TRBV13 and TRBJ2-4, with TRBD2 identical over 7 bases. Germline values: CDR1 PRHDT, CDR2 FYEKMQ (reference sequence). V was clipped by 4 bases and J by 3 bases; unmatched bases: 15. The CDR3 has 18 residues. CDR3: CASSSVGEGISVKNIQYF. The CDR3 DNA reads as TGTGCCAGCAGCTCGGTAGGGGAGGGTATTTCAGTCAAAAACATTCAGTACTTC.

J is TRBJ1-1 and V is TRBV5-1; 10 nucleotides agree with TRBD1. This CDR3 comprises 14 residues. V shed 4 bases, J shed 5 bases, and the junction held 5 bases outside the gene matches. CDR1 is SGHRS, CDR2 YFSETQ, per germline. CDR3 nucleotides: TGCGCCAGCAGCCGGGACAGGGGAGTTACTGAAGCTTTCTTT. Amino acid sequence: CASSRDRGVTEAFF. The full variable domain, its missing parts supplied by reference TRBV5-1 and TRBJ1-1, is KAGVTQTPRYLIKTRGQQVTLSCSPISGHRSVSWYQQTPGQGLQFLFEYFSETQRNKGNFPGRFSGRQFSNSRSEMNVSTLELGDSALYLCASSRDRGVTEAFFGQGTRLTVV.

This rearrangement joins TRBV5-1 to TRBJ2-5; 9 nucleotides match TRBD2. This CDR3 contains 17 residues. After removal of 0 bases from V and 5 bases from J, the junction contained 11 bases not matched to a gene. The germline V gene has CDR1 SGHRS and CDR2 YFSETQ. The chain's CDR3 is CASSLGNSGSFQETQYF. The CDR3 nucleotides are TGCGCCAGCAGCTTGGGTAATAGCGGGAGTTTTCAGGAGACCCAGTACTTC.

The chain employs TRBV29-1 and TRBJ1-2; tentative D call: TRBD1 (5 bases). CDR1 SQVTM and CDR2 ANQGSEA come from the germline V gene. V lost 5 bases to trimming and J lost 2 bases, with 9 bases between them. The CDR3 loop spans 12 amino acids. The CDR3 sequence: CSVRGQNYGYTF. CDR3 sequence (DNA): TGCAGCGTTAGGGGTCAGAACTATGGCTACACCTTC.

The chain carries TRBV7-9 and TRBJ1-1; the match to TRBD1 covers 12 bases. The germline V gene encodes CDR1 SEHNR and CDR2 FQNEAQ (reference sequence). The CDR3 totals 15 residues. V trimming: 2 bases; J trimming: 6 bases; junction bases outside the gene matches: 4. Here the CDR3 reads CASSLSGTGGAEAFF. The CDR3 nucleotides read TGTGCCAGCAGCTTATCAGGGACAGGGGGCGCTGAAGCTTTCTTT.

The chain employs TRBV19 and TRBJ1-3; possible D gene TRBD1, 5 bases. Trimming left V 1 base short and J 4 bases short, with 11 bases between. The CDR3 contains 15 residues. CDR1 and CDR2 from the germline V gene are LNHDA and SQIVND (reference sequence). This chain's CDR3 is CASSIAQGGGNTIYF. The CDR3 bases are TGTGCCAGTAGTATAGCCCAGGGAGGCGGAAACACCATATATTTT.

V and J are TRBV27 and TRBJ2-2; 7 nucleotides line up with TRBD1. This CDR3 is built from 14 residues. In germline, CDR1 is MNHEY, CDR2 SMNVEV (reference sequence). J gave up 5 bases and V 5 bases, and 5 bases lay outside the gene matches. CDR3: CASSPTDRTGELFF. CDR3 coding DNA: TGTGCCAGCAGTCCCACGGACAGGACCGGGGAGCTGTTTTTT.

This sequence joins TRBV4-2 and TRBJ2-7, with TRBD2 matching over 8 bases. V lost 1 base to trimming and J lost 5 bases; unmatched junction nucleotides: 7. The CDR3 covers 15 residues. Looked up from germline, CDR1 is LGHNA and CDR2 is YNFKEQ. DNA of the CDR3: TGTGCCAGCAGCCAAGTCGCGGGAGGCAATAACGAGCAGTACTTC. Protein sequence: CASSQVAGGNNEQYF.

The rearrangement links TRBV6-1 to TRBJ2-7, with TRBD1 matching over 8 bases. The junction had 10 bases not matched to a gene; V was cut back by 2 bases and J by 4 bases. This CDR3 is built from 16 residues. Germline V gives CDR1 MNHNS, CDR2 SASEGT. CDR3 amino acids: CASSEPLQGAVYEQYF. The CDR3 nucleotides are TGTGCCAGCAGTGAACCCCTTCAGGGGGCGGTTTACGAGCAGTACTTC.

The chain uses TRBV19 and TRBJ2-2; no definite D call. The CDR3 runs 16 residues. Germline lookup yields CDR1 LNHDA and CDR2 SQIVND (reference sequence). Deletions cut 4 bases from V and 0 bases from J, with 12 bases between. As DNA, the CDR3 is TGTGCCAGTAGTACCTACTCGAGCGCGAACACCGGGGAGCTGTTTTTT. It specifies CASSTYSSANTGELFF.

The rearrangement links TRBV19 to TRBJ2-7; 11 bases are a match to TRBD2. The J segment lost 0 bases and the V segment lost 4 bases, leaving 5 bases of the junction unmatched. The CDR3 contains 16 residues. In germline, CDR1 is LNHDA, CDR2 SQIVND (reference sequence). CDR3 bases: TGTGCCAGTAGTACGGGACTAGCGGAAAGCTCCTACGAGCAGTACTTC. Amino acid sequence: CASSTGLAESSYEQYF.

The rearrangement links TRBV10-1 to TRBJ1-1; 11 bases fit TRBD1. The CDR3 is 17 amino acids. V shed 2 bases, J shed 1 base, and the junction held 6 bases outside the gene matches. Germline V gives CDR1 WNHNN, CDR2 SYGVQD (reference sequence). CDR3 sequence (DNA): TGCGCCAGCAGTGAGCTTCCGGGACAGGGGGGGAACACTGAAGCTTTCTTT. Translated: CASSELPGQGGNTEAFF.

Only one count was recorded for this clone. The V gene is TRBV4-2, the J gene TRBJ2-7; D gene unclear. This CDR3 contains 14 residues. Trimming left V 0 bases short and J 0 bases short, with 6 bases between. Germline assignment: CDR1 LGHNA and CDR2 YNFKEQ. The CDR3 here is CASSQDFNSYEQYF. The CDR3 region has the DNA TGTGCCAGCAGCCAAGATTTTAACTCCTACGAGCAGTACTTC.

As concerns this clone: Distinct nucleotide sequences in the sample also encode this CDR3. This sequence joins TRBV15 and TRBJ2-1, with D possibly matching TRBD2 (5 bases). The CDR3 is 16 amino acids. CDR1 is LNHNV and CDR2 is YYDKDF in the germline V gene (reference sequence). Trimming took off 0 bases at V and 4 bases at J, with 13 bases between the two ends. The CDR3 loop reads CATSRDRRGAYNEQFF. CDR3 in DNA: TGTGCCACCAGCAGAGACAGACGGGGAGCATACAATGAGCAGTTCTTC.

This chain uses TRBV6-5 with TRBJ2-3; D might be TRBD2 (6 bases). The CDR3 covers 15 residues. Germline V gene data show CDR1 as MNHEY and CDR2 as SVGAGI. The V end lost 7 bases, the J end lost 1 base, and 15 bases lay between the germline ends. The CDR3 sequence is CASIRRPGGTDTQYF. The CDR3, as DNA: TGTGCCAGCATCCGGCGGCCGGGAGGCACAGATACGCAGTATTTT.

The chain recombines TRBV6-6 with TRBJ1-1; maybe TRBD1 (5 bases). The CDR3 covers 14 residues. Deletions cut 6 bases from V and 4 bases from J, with 15 bases between. Looked up from germline, CDR1 is MNHNY and CDR2 is SVGAGI (reference sequence). The CDR3 sequence is CASRTGPGFTEAFF. The DNA of the CDR3 is TGTGCCAGCAGAACCGGGCCAGGGTTCACTGAAGCTTTCTTT.

The V gene is TRBV6-5, the J gene TRBJ2-3; D not resolved. The CDR3 is made up of 11 amino acids. CDR1 is MNHEY, CDR2 SVGAGI, per germline. Trimming took off 11 bases at V and 4 bases at J, with 10 bases between the two ends. CDR3 residues: CAVSAADTQYF. CDR3 in DNA: TGTGCCGTAAGTGCGGCAGATACGCAGTATTTT.

The chain uses TRBV4-3 and TRBJ1-6; 10 bases are a match to TRBD1. With V trimmed by 0 bases and J by 7 bases, 6 bases remained unmatched. Germline CDR1 LGHNA, CDR2 YSLEER. The CDR3 totals 17 residues. CDR3 sequence (DNA): TGCGCCAGCAGCCAAGATCTTGGGACAGGGGTAAATTCACCCCTCCACTTT. Translated, it gives CASSQDLGTGVNSPLHF.

The chain uses TRBV6-5 and TRBJ1-5; TRBD1 agrees at 7 bases. V gave up 10 bases and J gave up 7 bases; unmatched junction bases: 10. The CDR3 has 13 residues. CDR1 is MNHEY, CDR2 SVGAGI, per germline. CDR3 amino acids: CATRGQGGQPQHF. The CDR3 DNA is TGTGCCACCCGTGGGCAGGGGGGCCAGCCCCAGCATTTT.

CDR3 DNA: TGTGCCAGTAGTATAAGTGCGTATTCACCCCTCCACTTT. It translates to CASSISAYSPLHF. The chain is built from TRBV19 and TRBJ1-6; no clear D. Germline V gene sequence: CDR1 LNHDA, CDR2 SQIVND (reference sequence). The CDR3 is 13 residues long. V lost 2 bases to trimming and J lost 8 bases, with 7 bases between them.

Worth noting for this clone: The same CDR3 is also encoded by other DNA sequences in this sample. The rearrangement joins TRBV6-1 to TRBJ2-7, with TRBD1 identical over 7 bases. Germline CDR1 MNHNS, CDR2 SASEGT. V trimming: 1 base; J trimming: 4 bases; junction bases outside the gene matches: 7. This CDR3 is 15 amino acids long. CDR3 DNA: TGTGCCAGCAGTGAAGAAGGGACAGCTTATTACGAGCAGTACTTC. Translated: CASSEEGTAYYEQYF.

This clone occurred a few times. V usage is TRBV5-5 and J usage is TRBJ1-2, with a possible D match to TRBD1 (6 bases). Germline loops: CDR1 SGHKS, CDR2 YYEKEE (reference sequence). V lost 0 bases, J lost 4 bases, and 13 bases lay in between. CDR3 length: 15 amino acids. The CDR3 here is CASSLVGQGTYGYTF. In nucleotides, the CDR3 is TGTGCCAGCAGCTTGGTTGGCCAGGGGACCTATGGCTACACCTTC. Full variable domain (missing parts from reference TRBV5-5 and TRBJ1-2): DAGVTQSPTHLIKTRGQQVTLRCSPISGHKSVSWYQQVLGQGPQFIFQYYEKEERGRGNFPDRFSARQFPNYSSELNVNALLLGDSALYLCASSLVGQGTYGYTFGSGTRLTVV.

V gene TRBV5-6 combines with J gene TRBJ2-1; maybe TRBD2 (7 bases). Per germline, CDR1 SGHDT and CDR2 YYEEEE. Between the trimmed V and J ends, which lost 4 bases and 13 bases, there was a span of 27 bases. CDR3 length equals 16 residues. The CDR3 DNA reads as TGTGCCAGCAGCCCTGGGGGGGCTAGGCTCCCACTTCTACAGTTCTTC. It is translated as CASSPGGARLPLLQFF.

The rearrangement links TRBV5-1 to TRBJ2-7, with 8 bases identical to TRBD2. This CDR3 contains 14 residues. CDR1 is SGHRS and CDR2 is YFSETQ in the germline V gene. Trimming took 4 bases from V and 4 from J; bases not matched to a gene: 7. The CDR3 DNA is TGCGCCAGCAGCCCCGGGGGGGCAAGTTACGAGCAGTACTTC. This gives the protein CASSPGGASYEQYF. Based on the CDR3 plus reference TRBV5-1 and TRBJ2-7, the full variable domain is KAGVTQTPRYLIKTRGQQVTLSCSPISGHRSVSWYQQTPGQGLQFLFEYFSETQRNKGNFPGRFSGRQFSNSRSEMNVSTLELGDSALYLCASSPGGASYEQYFGPGTRLTVT.

This chain joins TRBV19 and TRBJ1-2, with D possibly TRBD1 on 6 matching bases. The CDR3 runs 16 residues. Per germline, CDR1 LNHDA and CDR2 SQIVND (reference sequence). The V end lost 7 bases, the J end lost 3 bases, and 21 bases lay between the germline ends. CDR3 sequence (DNA): TGTGCCAGTAAGGTAACCGGGGGGCGAAAAGACTATGGCTACACCTTC. Amino acids: CASKVTGGRKDYGYTF.

This chain connects TRBV2 to TRBJ2-5, with 11 bases matching TRBD2. V was clipped by 3 bases and J by 1 base; unmatched bases: 7. The germline V gene has CDR1 SNHLY and CDR2 FYNNEI. The CDR3 has 17 amino acids. In DNA, the CDR3 is TGTGCCAGCAGTGACGTGGGACTAGCGGCCACCCAAGAGACCCAGTACTTC. Protein: CASSDVGLAATQETQYF.

The rearrangement joins TRBV7-2 to TRBJ2-7, with D possibly matching TRBD2 (5 bases). Trimming took off 1 base at V and 3 bases at J, with 13 bases between the two ends. In germline, CDR1 is SGHTA, CDR2 FQGNSA. This CDR3 is 15 amino acids long. The CDR3 DNA reads as TGTGCCAGCAGCTTAGGATCGGCGGGCAACTACGAGCAGTACTTC. Its translation is CASSLGSAGNYEQYF.